This entry describes one T cell receptor beta chain. Its antigen is not identified. The data stem from a study of beta chain features in type 1 diabetes. All of the isolated RNA was reverse transcribed, so expressed TCRB transcripts were sequenced. Measured with immunoSEQ multiplex PCR; TCRdb has only the in-frame clones, and not every one. The sample shows 640,000 or so clones, around an eighth of them seen only once. Study results and limitations: Any HLA-type effect on TCRB rearrangement remained unresolved here. Shorter TCRB CDR3s, moderately but significantly so, marked every one of the four CD4+ subsets in Type 1 diabetes patients.

This clonotype was sampled from a man aged 18 to 35 with type 1 diabetes. The source material was naive CD4+ T cells from blood.

The CDR3 bases are TGTGCCAGCAGCTTAGTGGGGCCCGGCAATCAGCCCCAGCATTTT. Translating gives CASSLVGPGNQPQHF. The chain couples TRBV7-3 to TRBJ1-5; TRBD1 is a possible D gene (5 bases). The CDR3 spans 15 residues. V was cut by 2 bases and J by 2 bases, with 10 bases left in between. Germline V gene sequence: CDR1 SGHTA, CDR2 FQGTGA.